These 17 T cell receptor beta chains originate from one sample sequenced in a study of CD8 T cells in Susac syndrome. RNA totalling roughly 0.5 to 1 ug underwent reverse transcription with random hexamers. TCRdb fed the immunoSEQ multiplex PCR reads into MiXCR, producing one record per CDR3 protein. The repertoire holds approximately 170,000 distinct CDR3 sequences, with approximately 92% as singletons. Sequencing was performed on CD4+ T cells from PBMCs. These receptors all come from a human donor in good health.

J is TRBJ2-3 and V is TRBV9, with a tentative D call TRBD2 (8 bases). The CDR3 runs to 16 residues. Germline V gene sequence: CDR1 SGDLS, CDR2 YYNGEE. The V and J ends lost 4 bases and 4 bases respectively, with 19 bases between them. CDR3 sequence: CASSTGASGGADTQYF. The DNA for the CDR3 is TGTGCCAGCAGCACAGGGGCCAGCGGGGGTGCAGATACGCAGTATTTT.

The chain carries TRBV6-5 and TRBJ1-1; D gene ambiguous. V was shortened by 6 bases and J by 4 bases, with 12 bases between the two germline ends. Germline V lookup: CDR1 MNHEY, CDR2 SVGAGI. This CDR3 is 13 amino acids long. The CDR3, as DNA: TGTGCCAGCAGAGACCGGTGGGGCACTGAAGCTTTCTTT. Translated, it gives CASRDRWGTEAFF.

The CDR3 loop reads CASSLLAGANTGELFF. The CDR3 DNA reads as TGTGCCAGCAGCTTGTTGGCGGGGGCGAACACCGGGGAGCTGTTTTTT. V gene TRBV7-2 combines with J gene TRBJ2-2; 7 bases agree with TRBD2. The CDR3 runs to 16 residues. Germline V gives CDR1 SGHTA, CDR2 FQGNSA. Unmatched junction bases numbered 4, after V lost 3 bases and J lost 0 bases.

The rearrangement uses TRBV5-4 and TRBJ2-5, with 8 bases that match TRBD2. Per germline, CDR1 SGHNT and CDR2 YYREEE (reference sequence). Unmatched junction bases numbered 8, after V lost 2 bases and J lost 5 bases. The CDR3 length is 15 residues. The CDR3 loop reads CASSFAAGGDETQYF. CDR3 DNA: TGTGCCAGCAGCTTCGCGGCGGGGGGAGATGAGACCCAGTACTTC.

This sequence joins TRBV5-6 and TRBJ2-3; TRBD1 is a possible D gene (6 bases). CDR3 length: 13 amino acids. Germline V gene lookup returns CDR1 SGHDT and CDR2 YYEEEE. V lost 6 bases and J lost 6, with 14 bases in between. CDR3 bases: TGTGCCAGCACGGCTGGGGGCCCGGATACGCAGTATTTT. Translating gives CASTAGGPDTQYF.

This clonotype was counted a single time. The chain employs TRBV5-1 and TRBJ2-5; possibly TRBD2 for D (6 bases). Trimming took off 0 bases at V and 1 base at J, with 13 bases between the two ends. The CDR3 covers 16 residues. From germline, CDR1 is SGHRS and CDR2 YFSETQ. This CDR3 reads CASSLVLAGGQETQYF. The DNA of the CDR3 is TGCGCCAGCAGCTTGGTGCTAGCCGGGGGCCAAGAGACCCAGTACTTC.

V and J are TRBV6-1 and TRBJ2-3; D gene uncertain. The V and J ends lost 3 bases and 4 bases respectively, with 8 bases between them. In germline, CDR1 is MNHNS, CDR2 SASEGT. This CDR3 spans 13 amino acids. DNA of the CDR3: TGTGCCAGCAGTGAGGAAGGGTCAGATACGCAGTATTTT. Its protein is CASSEEGSDTQYF.

The chain joins TRBV15 to TRBJ2-7; TRBD1 agrees at 9 bases. Germline loops: CDR1 LNHNV, CDR2 YYDKDF (reference sequence). The V segment lost 3 bases and the J segment 6 bases; nucleotides outside the gene matches: 15. The CDR3 runs to 17 residues. Here the CDR3 DNA reads TGTGCCACCAGCAGCCCCATTACAGGACAGGGGAGCGGCGAGCAGTACTTC. This sequence encodes CATSSPITGQGSGEQYF.

The genes are TRBV18 and TRBJ1-1, with 7 bases aligning to TRBD1. The CDR3 is made up of 15 amino acids. CDR1 is KGHSH, CDR2 LQKENI, per germline. V shed 1 base and J 2 bases; nucleotides not matched to a gene: 4. The CDR3 loop is CASSPLQGENTEAFF. The DNA for the CDR3 is TGTGCCAGCTCACCACTCCAGGGGGAAAACACTGAAGCTTTCTTT.

The rearrangement uses TRBV10-3 and TRBJ2-5; 8 bases are a match to TRBD2. With V trimmed by 2 bases and J by 5 bases, 10 bases remained unmatched. Germline V gives CDR1 ENHRY, CDR2 SYGVKD. The CDR3 is 16 residues long. The CDR3 here is CAISEGRGAGVETQYF. The DNA for the CDR3 is TGTGCCATCAGTGAGGGCCGGGGAGCGGGGGTCGAGACCCAGTACTTC.

CDR3 coding DNA: TGTGCCAGCAGTCACCCCAGCGCGCAGGGCGAAGGCTACACCTTC. Amino acid sequence: CASSHPSAQGEGYTF. The rearrangement joins TRBV7-9 to TRBJ1-2, with D possibly TRBD1 on 5 matching bases. Germline V CDR1 and CDR2: SEHNR, FQNEAQ (reference sequence). The ends were cut back, 6 bases at V and 8 bases at J, with 22 bases in the middle. This CDR3 is 15 amino acids long.

A single count supports this clonotype. The chain uses TRBV30 and TRBJ1-1; D possibly corresponds to TRBD1 (5 bases). The germline V and J ends were trimmed by 2 bases and 0 bases, with 10 bases remaining between them. CDR3 size: 14 residues. The germline gives CDR1 GTSNPN, CDR2 SVGIG (reference sequence). The CDR3 sequence: CAWSKLGLNTEAFF. CDR3 bases: TGTGCCTGGAGTAAATTGGGACTGAACACTGAAGCTTTCTTT.

V is TRBV5-1 and J is TRBJ2-1, with D possibly TRBD1 on 6 matching bases. This CDR3 contains 16 residues. V lost 5 bases and J lost 0, with 15 bases in between. Germline CDR1 SGHRS, CDR2 YFSETQ. In DNA, the CDR3 is TGCGCCAGCAGTTCTGAGGGGGTTTACTCCTACAATGAGCAGTTCTTC. Its protein product is CASSSEGVYSYNEQFF.

In nucleotides, the CDR3 is TGTGCCAGCAGTAACAGGAATAATTCACCCCTCCACTTT. Translation: CASSNRNNSPLHF. The genes are TRBV2 and TRBJ1-6; TRBD1 is a possible D gene (5 bases). In germline, CDR1 is SNHLY, CDR2 FYNNEI. V lost 5 bases to trimming and J lost 5 bases, with 7 bases between them. The CDR3 runs 13 residues.

J is TRBJ2-7 and V is TRBV10-2; D is unresolved. Trimming cost V 6 bases and J 5 bases, with 14 bases left between them. The CDR3 runs to 13 residues. CDR1 is WSHSY, CDR2 SAAADI, per germline. The CDR3 DNA reads as TGCGCCAGCAGGGATAGCCACCTTGACGAGCAGTACTTC. Its translation: CASRDSHLDEQYF.

In nucleotides, the CDR3 is TGTGCCAGCACTGCAGACTCGGTTGAGCAGTACTTC. Protein: CASTADSVEQYF. The chain uses TRBV2 and TRBJ2-7; no definite D call. Per the germline V gene, CDR1 is SNHLY and CDR2 is FYNNEI. Trimming cost V 7 bases and J 7 bases, with 14 bases left between them. The CDR3 has 12 amino acids.

The chain couples TRBV28 to TRBJ2-2; TRBD2 is a possible D gene (6 bases). V was cut by 4 bases and J by 7 bases, with 16 bases left in between. The CDR3 extends over 15 amino acids. In germline, CDR1 is MDHEN, CDR2 SYDVKM. CDR3 DNA sequence: TGTGCCAGCAGTTACCGGGAGAACCGCGGCGGGGAGCTGTTTTTT. It codes for CASSYRENRGGELFF.